This TCR beta chain was documented in a study of cytomegalovirus exposure and HLA in healthy donors. Germline CDR1 reads SGHTA; CDR2 reads FQGNSA. Trimming left V 7 bases short and J 0 bases short, with 10 bases between. The CDR3 spans 14 residues. Primers for the PCR totalled 60 Vbeta and 13 Jbeta. Method: immunoSEQ multiplex PCR; TCRdb's copy keeps in-frame clones and lacks some. The repertoire holds about 140,000 clones, with roughly 79% as singletons. The gene calls are TRBV7-2 and TRBJ1-3, with D uncertain. The clonotype comes from a man aged 18 to 29 in good health and CMV-seronegative. Sequenced input: PBMCs. CDR3 loop: CASTRSGSGNTIYF. The CDR3 nucleotides read TGTGCCAGCACCCGGTCGGGCTCTGGAAACACCATATATTTT.